This TCR beta chain emerged from a study of cytotoxic CD8 clonotypes in ibrutinib-treated CLL. Overall study findings and caveats: T-cell clonality at baseline went above that of age-matched healthy donors and rose and fell with circulating CD8+ T-cell counts.

On this clone: Its antigen is as yet unknown.

There are 17 residues in the CDR3. V dropped 5 bases and J dropped 4; count of bases not matched to a gene: 10. Germline V gives CDR1 SGHDT, CDR2 YYEEEE. Investigators sought sequencing depths of between 1 in 200,000 and 1 in 1 million T cells. Data came from immunoSEQ multiplex PCR; TCRdb stores just in-frame clones and leaves some out. The table records roughly 330,000 clones, roughly 71% of them present only once. The sequence derives from a human donor with chronic lymphocytic leukemia. The chain uses TRBV5-6 and TRBJ2-6, with TRBD1 matching over 9 bases. Sequencing was performed on PBMCs, taken after 36 months of ibrutinib treatment. The chain's CDR3 is CASRPPGQGYGANVLTF. The CDR3 coding sequence is TGTGCCAGCAGACCCCCGGGACAGGGTTACGGGGCCAACGTCCTGACTTTC.